The present TCR beta chain was sequenced within a study of blood T cell repertoires in COVID-19 (dated by TCRdb to 2020 to 2022). Concerning the study at large: Collaborator samples came from the United States, Italy and Spain and covered acute and convalescent phases of COVID-19. The material from the prospective study consisted of cDNA or gDNA derived from T cells, B-cell-depleted T cells, or PBMCs. Deeply sampled blood TCRbeta repertoires from subjects exposed to, actively infected with, or recovered from COVID-19 were included in the dataset. The repertoires were released in a freely available public database intended as a resource for research on the immune response to SARS-CoV-2. Samples came from the ongoing ImmuneRACE study (first 160 participants) plus 1,254 subjects from 6 global collaborators. Sample metadata almost always included a de-identified subject ID, COVID-19 status, age in years and sex. Where available, HLA class I and class II types were obtained from metadata supplied by the sample provider rather than from assay-based typing. Overall study outcomes, separate from this receptor: The quantity of clinical and demographic metadata differed by source and by participant and was supplied without curation.

TCRbeta CDR3 regions were amplified from genomic DNA by means of the immunoSEQ Assay, a bias-controlled multiplex PCR. From the authors' description of their analysis: The number of nucleated cells in each sample was estimated by amplification of reference gene primers within the assay. To quantify the absolute abundance of each unique TCRbeta CDR3 rearrangement, sequence reads were collapsed and filtered. For each sample, productive Simpson clonality was calculated as the square root of Simpson's diversity index across productive rearrangements. This immuneACCESS table, as held by TCRdb, lists in-frame sequences with V and J called but not all clones. Of the missing ones, under half trace to an unresolved V gene in checked studies; the others have no known cause. D and trimming were read from the DNA, whereas the V and J calls and clone size are those reported in that table. In all, the sample holds a few hundred thousand clones, and roughly 89% of those were seen once. The ten largest account for around 0.88% of the sample.

Points on this clone: Its antigen is currently not known. Base qualities are not provided; no much larger clone lies one nucleotide away.

Whole blood was collected in K2EDTA tubes by collaborating institutions according to the institutions' own protocols. For TCRbeta analysis, collaborators shipped samples as frozen whole blood, isolated PBMCs, or DNA extracted from either of those sample types. This TCR was sampled from a man aged 25 to 40 with acute or convalescent COVID-19. Material for sequencing was peripheral blood.

The CDR3 loop reads CASGKGHAYTF. The DNA reads TGTGCTAGTGGTAAAGGACACGCCTACACCTTC. The sequence is built from TRBV12-5 and TRBJ1-2; the D region possibly corresponds to TRBD1 (5 bases align). There are 11 amino acids in the CDR3, from cysteine to phenylalanine inclusive. Only CDR3 DNA is held: 33 bases, read in frame from base 1. A distance of 11 bases separates the germline ends of V and J, which lose 5 bases and 10 bases respectively. Reading the germline V gene gives CDR1 LGHNT and CDR2 FRNRAP.